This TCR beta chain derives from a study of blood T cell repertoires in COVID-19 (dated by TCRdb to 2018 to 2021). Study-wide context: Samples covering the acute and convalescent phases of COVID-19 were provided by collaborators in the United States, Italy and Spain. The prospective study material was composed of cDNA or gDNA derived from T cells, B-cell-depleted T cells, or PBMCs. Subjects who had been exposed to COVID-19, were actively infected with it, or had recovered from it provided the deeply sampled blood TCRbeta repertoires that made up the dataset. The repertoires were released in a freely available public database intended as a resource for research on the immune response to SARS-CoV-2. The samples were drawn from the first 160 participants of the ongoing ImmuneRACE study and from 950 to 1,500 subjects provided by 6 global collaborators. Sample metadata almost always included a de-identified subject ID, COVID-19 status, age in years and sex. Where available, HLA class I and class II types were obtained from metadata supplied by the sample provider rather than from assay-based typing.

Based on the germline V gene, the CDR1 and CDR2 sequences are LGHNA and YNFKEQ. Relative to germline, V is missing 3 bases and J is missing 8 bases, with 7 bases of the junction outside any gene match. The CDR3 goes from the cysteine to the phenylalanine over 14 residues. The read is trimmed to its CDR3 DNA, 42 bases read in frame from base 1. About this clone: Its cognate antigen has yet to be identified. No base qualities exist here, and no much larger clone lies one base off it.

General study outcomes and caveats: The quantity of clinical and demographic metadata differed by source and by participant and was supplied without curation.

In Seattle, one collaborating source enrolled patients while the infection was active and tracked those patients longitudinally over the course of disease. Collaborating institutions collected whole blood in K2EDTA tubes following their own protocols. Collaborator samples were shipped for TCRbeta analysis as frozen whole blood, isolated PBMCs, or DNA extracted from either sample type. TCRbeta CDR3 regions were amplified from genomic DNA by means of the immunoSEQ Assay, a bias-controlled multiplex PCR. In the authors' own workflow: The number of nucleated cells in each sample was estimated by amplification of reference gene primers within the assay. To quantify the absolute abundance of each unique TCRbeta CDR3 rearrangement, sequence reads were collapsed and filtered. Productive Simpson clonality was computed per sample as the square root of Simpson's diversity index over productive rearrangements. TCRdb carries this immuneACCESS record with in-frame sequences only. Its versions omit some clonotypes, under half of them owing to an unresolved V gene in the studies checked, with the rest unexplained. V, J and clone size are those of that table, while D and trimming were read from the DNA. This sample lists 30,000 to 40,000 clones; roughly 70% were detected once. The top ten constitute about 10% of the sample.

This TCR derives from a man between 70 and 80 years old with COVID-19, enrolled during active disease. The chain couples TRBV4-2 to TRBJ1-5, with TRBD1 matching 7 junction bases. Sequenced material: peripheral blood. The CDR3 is CASSQGQSREPQHF. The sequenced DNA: TGTGCCAGCAGCCAGGGACAGTCAAGGGAGCCCCAGCATTTT.